This TCR beta chain was obtained from a study of control samples from healthy donors and cancer patients. Germline CDR1 LGHNA, CDR2 YNFKEQ. J gave up 0 bases and V 4 bases, and 8 bases lay outside the gene matches. The CDR3 has 17 residues. The protocol was immunoSEQ multiplex PCR, while the TCRdb copy is restricted to in-frame clones and leaves out a portion. The sample has about 98,000 clones; roughly 83% are singletons. The specimen was blood. The clonotype was recovered from a woman aged 25 to 39 in good health. J is TRBJ2-3 and V is TRBV4-2; 9 bases fit TRBD2. The CDR3 here is CASSPGTSWGSTDTQYF. In DNA, the CDR3 is TGTGCCAGCAGCCCCGGGACTAGCTGGGGAAGCACAGATACGCAGTATTTT.